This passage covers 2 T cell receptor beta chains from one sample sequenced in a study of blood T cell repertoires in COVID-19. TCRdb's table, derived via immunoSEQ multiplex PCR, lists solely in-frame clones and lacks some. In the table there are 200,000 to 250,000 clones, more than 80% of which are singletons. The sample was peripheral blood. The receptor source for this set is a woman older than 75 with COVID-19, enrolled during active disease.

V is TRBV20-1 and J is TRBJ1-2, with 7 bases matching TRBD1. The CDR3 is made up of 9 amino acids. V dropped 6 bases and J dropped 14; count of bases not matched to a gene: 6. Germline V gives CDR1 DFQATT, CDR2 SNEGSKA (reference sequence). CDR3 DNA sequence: TGCAGTGCCTCAGGGGGATCTACCTTC. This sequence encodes CSASGGSTF.

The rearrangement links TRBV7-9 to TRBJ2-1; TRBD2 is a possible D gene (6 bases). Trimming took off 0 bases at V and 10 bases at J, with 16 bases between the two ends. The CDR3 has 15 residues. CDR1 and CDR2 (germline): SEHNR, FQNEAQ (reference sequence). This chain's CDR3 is CASSLARTTFREQFF. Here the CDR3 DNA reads TGTGCCAGCAGCTTAGCGCGGACTACCTTCAGGGAGCAGTTCTTC.